This entry concerns a single TCR beta chain. Antigen specificity is unknown. The source of the sample is a study of T-cell memory formation after mild COVID-19. Looking at the study overall: The TCR clusters were mostly specific to one donor.

Trimming stripped 1 base from V and 8 bases from J, with 17 bases between. The CDR3 is 15 amino acids. Germline values: CDR1 SGHTA, CDR2 FQGNSA. Study-wide results and limits: Clones that contracted clustered mainly in CM and EM if CD4+ and in EMRA if CD8+.

TCRdb passed the 5' RACE reads through MiXCR, listing each CDR3 protein once. Of 450,000 to 650,000 distinct CDR3 sequences in the sample, about a fifth were seen once. The J gene is TRBJ1-2, the V gene TRBV7-2; D is perhaps TRBD1 (6 bases). The sample was PBMCs or a T cell subset sorted from them (not recorded which). The receptor was derived from an adult woman who had mild COVID-19 (a few samples of this study predate the infection). Cell type and time point are not known. This CDR3 reads CASSLVSGTNSGYTF. The CDR3 DNA reads TGTGCCAGCAGCTTAGTCTCTGGGACAAATTCGGGCTACACCTTC. Looking up the rest from reference TRBV7-2 and TRBJ1-2 gives the full variable domain: GAGVSQSPSNKVTEKGKDVELRCDPISGHTALYWYRQSLGQGLEFLIYFQGNSAPDKSGLPSDRFSAERTGGSVSTLTIQRTQQEDSAVYLCASSLVSGTNSGYTFGSGTRLTVV.